The clone carrying this T cell receptor beta chain came up a few times. What it binds is not known. This sample was included in a study of Graves' ophthalmopathy and Graves' hyperthyroidism. About the research overall: The authors defined stable hyperthyroidism as no ophthalmopathy within 18 months of follow-up. Study results and limitations: Blood samples also showed most expanded thyroid clonotypes exceeding 0.001 frequency.

Researchers turned away patients with other autoimmune diseases, uncontrolled infections, pregnancy or lactation. Germline V gene data show CDR1 as SGHRS and CDR2 as YFSETQ. Losses at the gene ends were 3 bases for V and 4 bases for J; bases not matched to a gene: 10. This CDR3 contains 16 residues. The authors amplified TCR beta CDR3 regions from RNA transcripts. First-round RT-PCR relied on HTBI primers, and a second-round multiplex PCR came next. TCRdb independently ran MiXCR on the multiplex PCR reads; one entry per CDR3 protein. This sample yields around 1,200,000 distinct CDR3 sequences, of which 35% to 40% are seen a single time; around 10% belongs to the top ten.

The V and J genes are TRBV5-1 and TRBJ2-7; TRBD1 matches at 10 bases. The receptor comes from an adult man with Graves' hyperthyroidism. The specimen sequenced was peripheral blood or thyroid tissue (not recorded which). The CDR3 nucleotides are TGCGCCAGCAGCTCCTTGACAGGGGGCGGTGGATACGAGCAGTACTTC. It codes for CASSSLTGGGGYEQYF.